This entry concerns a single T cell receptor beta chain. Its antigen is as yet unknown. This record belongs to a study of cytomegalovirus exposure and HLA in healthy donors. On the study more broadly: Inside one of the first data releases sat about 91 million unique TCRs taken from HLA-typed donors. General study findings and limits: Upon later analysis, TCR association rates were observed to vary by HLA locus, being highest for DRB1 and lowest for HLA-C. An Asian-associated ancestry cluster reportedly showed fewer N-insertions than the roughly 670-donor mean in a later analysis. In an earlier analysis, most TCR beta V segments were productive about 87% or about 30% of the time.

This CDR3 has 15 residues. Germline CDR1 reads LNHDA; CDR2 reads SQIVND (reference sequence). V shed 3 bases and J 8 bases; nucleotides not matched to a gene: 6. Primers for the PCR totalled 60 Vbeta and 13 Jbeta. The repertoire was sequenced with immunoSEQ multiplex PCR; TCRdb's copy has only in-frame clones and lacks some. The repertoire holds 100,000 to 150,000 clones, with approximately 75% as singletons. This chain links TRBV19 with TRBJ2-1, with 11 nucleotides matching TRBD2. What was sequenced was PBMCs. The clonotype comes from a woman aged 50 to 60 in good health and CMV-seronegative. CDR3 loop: CASSIGVAGGYEQFF. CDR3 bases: TGTGCCAGTAGTATCGGCGTAGCGGGAGGGTATGAGCAGTTCTTC.